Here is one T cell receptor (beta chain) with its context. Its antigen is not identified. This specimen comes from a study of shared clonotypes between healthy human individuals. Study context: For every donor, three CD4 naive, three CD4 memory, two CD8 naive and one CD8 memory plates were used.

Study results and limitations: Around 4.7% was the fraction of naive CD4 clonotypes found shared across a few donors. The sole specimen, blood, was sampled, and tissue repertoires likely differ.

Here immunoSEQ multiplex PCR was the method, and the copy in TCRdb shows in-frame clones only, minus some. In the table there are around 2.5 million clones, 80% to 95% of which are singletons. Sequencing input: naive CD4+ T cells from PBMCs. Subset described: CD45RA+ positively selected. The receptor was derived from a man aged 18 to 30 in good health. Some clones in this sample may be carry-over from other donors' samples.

CDR3 nucleotide sequence: TGCGCCAGCAGTCCATACCCACCGGGACTAGCCCTGAATGAGCAGTTCTTC. Encoded protein: CASSPYPPGLALNEQFF. The V gene is TRBV4-1, the J gene TRBJ2-1; 9 bases match TRBD2. Germline V CDR1 and CDR2: MGHRA, YSYEKL. Unmatched junction bases numbered 16, after V lost 6 bases and J lost 7 bases. CDR3 length: 17 amino acids.